This T cell receptor (beta chain) was recorded in a study of cytomegalovirus exposure and HLA in healthy donors. Germline-derived CDR1 and CDR2 are SGHVS and FQNEAQ. This CDR3 spans 11 amino acids. Trimming pared 7 bases from V and 1 base from J, leaving 4 bases between. PCR employed 60 Vbeta and 13 Jbeta primers. Profiling relied on immunoSEQ multiplex PCR, and the TCRdb table lists in-frame clones only, not all of them. The table shows 150,000 to 200,000 clones, with about 75% occurring only once. The origin of this receptor is a man aged 45-60 years in good health and CMV-seropositive. The V call is TRBV7-8, the J call TRBJ1-1; D not certain. The sequencing sample was made of PBMCs. In DNA form, the CDR3 reads TGTGCCAGCACCCAGAACACTGAAGCTTTCTTT. Protein sequence: CASTQNTEAFF. The entire variable domain, with the rest obtained from reference TRBV7-8 and TRBJ1-1, is as follows: GAGVSQSPRYKVAKRGQDVALRCDPISGHVSLFWYQQALGQGPEFLTYFQNEAQLDKSGLPSDRFFAERPEGSVSTLKIQRTQQEDSAVYLCASTQNTEAFFGQGTRLTVV.